This is a list of T cell receptor beta chains from one sample in a study of T-cell memory formation after mild COVID-19. TCRdb reprocessed the 5' RACE reads via MiXCR and lists one record per CDR3 protein. The sample records roughly 600,000 distinct CDR3 sequences, around 17% being singletons. Source material: PBMCs or a T cell subset sorted from them (not recorded which). The receptors stem from an adult woman who had mild COVID-19 (a few samples of this study predate the infection). Cell type and time point are not known. The CDR3 runs from the conserved cysteine through the conserved F or W. The D gene is left open where the match is weak. Expanded clones are given a class, and other clones once, few, many or no size at all.

. TRBJ2-5 TRBV5-4 few TGTGCCAGCAGCTCGGGGGGCATCGTTCAAGAGACCCAGTACTTC CASSSGGIVQETQYF
. TRBJ1-1 TRBV30 . TGTGCCTGGGCCAGGGGACCGAACACTGAAGCTTTCTTT CAWARGPNTEAFF
. TRBJ2-5 TRBV4-3 few TGCGCCAGCAGCCCCCGCGGAGGGGCGGAGACCCAGTACTTC CASSPRGGAETQYF
TRBD2 TRBJ2-1 TRBV10-3 . TGTGCCACCGCGACTAGCGGGAGTCTCTATGAGCAGTTCTTC CATATSGSLYEQFF
. TRBJ1-2 TRBV7-2 few TGTGCCAGCAGCTTAGCGGGGAGATCTAACTATGGCTACACCTTC CASSLAGRSNYGYTF
TRBD2 TRBJ2-7 TRBV4-2 . TGTGCCAGCAGCGGTATCCCGGGACTAGCGGGAGGGACCTACGAGCAGTACTTC CASSGIPGLAGGTYEQYF
. TRBJ1-3 TRBV16 few TGTGCCAGCAGCCAATCGAGAGGAAGCTCTGGAAACACCATATATTTT CASSQSRGSSGNTIYF
. TRBJ2-1 TRBV7-6 few TGTGCCAGCAGCTCAAGTGGCGGCCTTAGCCATGAGCAGTTCTTC CASSSSGGLSHEQFF
TRBD1 TRBJ1-4 TRBV3-1 many TGTGCCAGCAGCGCCGGGACAGCAAATGAAAAACTGTTTTTT CASSAGTANEKLFF
TRBD1 TRBJ1-2 TRBV30 few TGTGCCTGGAGTGTACGAAGACAGGGGGGATCCCCTAACTATGGCTACACCTTC CAWSVRRQGGSPNYGYTF
TRBD1 TRBJ2-7 TRBV15 few TGTGCCACCAGCAGGTCCACAGGGGACGAGCAGTACTTC CATSRSTGDEQYF
TRBD1 TRBJ2-1 TRBV9 . TGTGCCAGCAGCGCAAAAACAGGGGGTGGCTACAATGAGCAGTTCTTC CASSAKTGGGYNEQFF
. TRBJ1-2 TRBV7-2 few TGTGCCAGCAGCCAATCCCGGGGCCTTTATGGCTACACCTTC CASSQSRGLYGYTF
. TRBJ2-2 TRBV7-2 many TGTGCCAGCAGCCCCCGACCGAACACCGGGGAGCTGTTTTTT CASSPRPNTGELFF
TRBD2 TRBJ2-2 TRBV7-2 few TGTGCCAGCAGCGATGTCCCACTAGCGGGATTAGTCGGGGAGCTGTTTTTT CASSDVPLAGLVGELFF
TRBD1 TRBJ2-7 TRBV27 few TGTGCCAGCAGTACTTGGACAGGGTGGAACGAGCAGTACTTC CASSTWTGWNEQYF
TRBD2 TRBJ2-1 TRBV7-9 . TGTGCCAGCAGCCCTCGGAGGCGGGAGATTGGCAATGAGCAGTTCTTC CASSPRRREIGNEQFF
. TRBJ2-7 TRBV11-2 few TGTGCCAGCAGCTTTAGCCCCGCGAGGGGATCCAGCTACGAGCAGTACTTC CASSFSPARGSSYEQYF
TRBD1 TRBJ1-2 TRBV12-3/TRBV12-4 . TGTGCCAGCAGACCCGACAGGGGCTATGGCTACACCTTC CASRPDRGYGYTF
TRBD2 TRBJ2-3 TRBV5-1 . TGCGCCAGCAGCTTGGAAGGCGGGGGGAGTCGCTCTACGCAGTATTTT CASSLEGGGSRSTQYF
. TRBJ2-5 TRBV12-3/TRBV12-4 . TGTGCCAGCAGTTTCGAGGGCGTAAAGACCCAGTACTTC CASSFEGVKTQYF
TRBD2 TRBJ2-3 TRBV2 . TGTGCCAGCAGGGGGACTAGCGGGAGTCAAACAGATACGCAGTATTTT CASRGTSGSQTDTQYF
. TRBJ2-1 TRBV24-1 few TGTGCCACCAGTGATTTTATTAATCGCGGTGAGCAGTTCTTC CATSDFINRGEQFF
TRBD1 TRBJ2-2 TRBV10-3 . TGTGCCATCAGCCCAGGGGGCCAGAACACCGGGGAGCTGTTTTTT CAISPGGQNTGELFF
. TRBJ2-1 TRBV15 many TGTGCCACCAGCAGAGAGGTAGGAGACTCCGGGGATGAGCAGTTCTTC CATSREVGDSGDEQFF
. TRBJ2-1 TRBV7-2 few TGTGCCAGCAGCTTAATGCAGGAGCAGTTCTTC CASSLMQEQFF
. TRBJ2-7 TRBV18 few TGTGCCAGCTCACCTCTCCTGAGGGACCGAGGTCCCTACGAGCAGTACTTC CASSPLLRDRGPYEQYF
. TRBJ2-7 TRBV14 few TGTGCCAGCAGCCAGGACTGGTTCTACGAGCAGTACTTC CASSQDWFYEQYF
. TRBJ1-1 TRBV7-3 many TGTGCCAGCAGCTCACCCCCAGGGAACACTGAAGCTTTCTTT CASSSPPGNTEAFF
TRBD2 TRBJ2-7 TRBV4-1 few TGCGCCAGCAGCCAAGAAGGGCTAGCGGGGAGATACGAGCAGTACTTC CASSQEGLAGRYEQYF
TRBD1 TRBJ1-1 TRBV27 few TGTGCCAGCAGATACAGGGGGGGTGCTGAAGCTTTCTTT CASRYRGGAEAFF
. TRBJ2-3 TRBV3-1 once TGTGCCAGCAGCCACCCGCCGCAGGGCACAGATACGCAGTATTTT CASSHPPQGTDTQYF
TRBD1 TRBJ1-5 TRBV6-6 . TGTGCCAGCAGTTACTCGACCGGGACAGGTCGGCGGCCCCAGCATTTT CASSYSTGTGRRPQHF
. TRBJ2-5 TRBV12-3/TRBV12-4 many TGTGCCAGCAGTTCCAGCGGAGTCCAAGAGACCCAGTACTTC CASSSSGVQETQYF
TRBD2 TRBJ2-3 TRBV20-1 . TGCAGTGCCCCGACTAGCGGGGGGGCGCTCACAGATACGCAGTATTTT CSAPTSGGALTDTQYF
. TRBJ2-3 TRBV6-1 few TGTGCCAGCAGTGATCGGGGGACCACAGATACGCAGTATTTT CASSDRGTTDTQYF
. TRBJ1-1 TRBV7-2 many TGTGCCAGCACCAATCGCGGGGGCGGTGAAGCTTTCTTT CASTNRGGGEAFF
TRBD1 TRBJ2-7 TRBV2 few TGTGCCAGCACGGGACAGCCCGAGCAGTACTTC CASTGQPEQYF
TRBD2 TRBJ2-3 TRBV6-2/TRBV6-3 . TGTGCCAGCAGTGACCCTAGCGGGGGGTTTACAGATACGCAGTATTTT CASSDPSGGFTDTQYF
. TRBJ2-1 TRBV11-3 few TGTGCCAGCAGCCGGGGCCCTAACAATGAGCAGTTCTTC CASSRGPNNEQFF
. TRBJ2-4 TRBV12-3/TRBV12-4 few TGTGCCAGCAGTGCGACAGAAAACATTCAGTACTTC CASSATENIQYF
. TRBJ2-6 TRBV20-1 . TGCAGTGCTAGTAGTTTTGGGGACCTTACTAGCTCTGGGGCCAACGTCCTGACTTTC CSASSFGDLTSSGANVLTF
TRBD2 TRBJ2-7 TRBV3-1 . TGTGCCAGCAGTCCGGGACTAGCGGGAGTCCTTGGCGAGCAGTACTTC CASSPGLAGVLGEQYF
. TRBJ2-7 TRBV5-1 . TGCGCCAGCAGCCCGGAGGGGGGGATACTCTACGAGCAGTACTTC CASSPEGGILYEQYF
. TRBJ1-2 TRBV4-3 . TGCGCCAGCAGCCCCTCGTCGAGCACTTTAAACTATGGCTACACCTTC CASSPSSSTLNYGYTF
. TRBJ1-2 TRBV25-1 few TGTGCCAGCAGTCATAAGAGGATCGCGGGCTACACCTTC CASSHKRIAGYTF
. TRBJ2-7 TRBV27 . TGTGCCAGCAGCCCCAGGGTGACGCTCTCCTACGAGCAGTACTTC CASSPRVTLSYEQYF
. TRBJ2-1 TRBV5-1 . TGCGCCAGCGGGGGGACTGGGGCGCATGAGCAGTTCTTC CASGGTGAHEQFF
. TRBJ2-3 TRBV7-2 . TGTGCCAGCAGCCTCATTCGGGTCGGGGATACGCAGTATTTT CASSLIRVGDTQYF
. TRBJ2-5 TRBV15 . TGTGCCACCAGCAGGGACAGAGGGGGGACCCAGTACTTC CATSRDRGGTQYF
TRBD2 TRBJ2-7 TRBV13 . TGTGCCAGCAGCTTAGGCCTAAGGCGGGAGACCTACGAGCAGTACTTC CASSLGLRRETYEQYF